This T cell receptor beta chain was documented in a study of shared clonotypes between healthy human individuals. The CDR3 spans 14 residues. Germline values: CDR1 MDHEN, CDR2 SYDVKM. V dropped 10 bases and J dropped 3 bases, with 16 bases sitting between them. Using immunoSEQ multiplex PCR, the repertoire was profiled, and TCRdb retains in-frame clones only, with some absent. The table lists millions of clones, roughly 91% of them singletons. Terminally differentiated effector memory CD45RA+ cells were left out of the naive CD8 fraction, which was CD45RO-negative and positively selected for CCR7. The chain couples TRBV28 to TRBJ1-5, with D perhaps matching TRBD1 (5 bases). This clonotype was sampled from a man between 18 and 29 years old in good health. Some clones in this sample may be carry-over from other donors' samples. The specimen sequenced was naive CD8+ T cells from PBMCs. The CDR3 DNA reads TGTGCCATTACTTTGGTGGGGGACAATCAGCCCCAGCATTTT. Translation gives CAITLVGDNQPQHF.